This T cell receptor (beta chain) originates from a study of graft-versus-host responses after intestinal transplantation. With respect to this clone: Its antigen remains unknown.

Data came from immunoSEQ multiplex PCR; TCRdb stores just in-frame clones and leaves some out. Of about 120,000 clones in the sample, about 95% are singletons; the top ten hold 3.3%. With 5 bases clipped from V and 8 bases from J, the junction kept 6 bases outside the gene matches. This CDR3 region has 14 residues. CDR1 and CDR2 from the germline V gene are MDHEN and SYDVKM. The sequence came from a human donor who received an intestinal transplant. Sequencing was performed on unstimulated CD8+ T cells sorted from spleen or lymph node cells, taken before intestinal transplant. The rearrangement uses TRBV28 and TRBJ2-1; TRBD2 matches 10 bases. The CDR3 spells CASSPSGRAHEQFF. In nucleotides, the CDR3 is TGTGCCAGCAGTCCCAGCGGGAGGGCCCATGAGCAGTTCTTC.